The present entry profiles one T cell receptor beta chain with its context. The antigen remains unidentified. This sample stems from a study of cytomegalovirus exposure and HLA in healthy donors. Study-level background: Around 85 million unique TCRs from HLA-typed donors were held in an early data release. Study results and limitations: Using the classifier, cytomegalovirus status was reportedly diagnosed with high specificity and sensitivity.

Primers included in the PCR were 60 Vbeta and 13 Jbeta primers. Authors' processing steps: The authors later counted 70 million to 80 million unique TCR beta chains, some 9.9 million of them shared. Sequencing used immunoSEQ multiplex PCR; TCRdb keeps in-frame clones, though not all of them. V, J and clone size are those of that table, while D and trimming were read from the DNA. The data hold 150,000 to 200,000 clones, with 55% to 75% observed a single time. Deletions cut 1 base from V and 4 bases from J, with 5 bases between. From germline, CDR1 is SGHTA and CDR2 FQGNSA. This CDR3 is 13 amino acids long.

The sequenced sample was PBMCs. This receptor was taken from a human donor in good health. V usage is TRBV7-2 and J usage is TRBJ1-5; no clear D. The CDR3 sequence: CASSLGQNQPQHF. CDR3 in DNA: TGTGCCAGCAGCTTAGGCCAGAATCAGCCCCAGCATTTT. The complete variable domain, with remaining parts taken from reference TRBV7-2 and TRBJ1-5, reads GAGVSQSPSNKVTEKGKDVELRCDPISGHTALYWYRQSLGQGLEFLIYFQGNSAPDKSGLPSDRFSAERTGGSVSTLTIQRTQQEDSAVYLCASSLGQNQPQHFGDGTRLSIL.